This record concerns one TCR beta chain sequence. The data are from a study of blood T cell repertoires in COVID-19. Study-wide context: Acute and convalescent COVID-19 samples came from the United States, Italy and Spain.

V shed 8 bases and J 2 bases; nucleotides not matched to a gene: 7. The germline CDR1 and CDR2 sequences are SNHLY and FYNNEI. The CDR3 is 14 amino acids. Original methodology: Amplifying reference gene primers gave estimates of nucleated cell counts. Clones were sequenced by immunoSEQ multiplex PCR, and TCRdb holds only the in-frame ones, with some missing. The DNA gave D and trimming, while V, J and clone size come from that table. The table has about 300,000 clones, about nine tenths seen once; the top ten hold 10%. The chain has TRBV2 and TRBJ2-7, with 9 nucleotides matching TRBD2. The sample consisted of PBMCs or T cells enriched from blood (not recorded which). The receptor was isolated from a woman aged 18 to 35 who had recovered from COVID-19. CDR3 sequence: CASSASGVTYEQYF. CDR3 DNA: TGTGCCAGCTCTGCTAGCGGGGTTACCTACGAGCAGTACTTC.